The 18 T cell receptor beta chains in this list originate from one sample, sequenced in a study of blood T cells in healthy people across ages. It was with a sample-barcoded 5' primer and a J-beta primer mix that a second PCR of about 6 to 12 cycles was run. TCRdb passed the 5' RACE reads through MiXCR, listing each CDR3 protein once. The sample consists of hundreds of thousands of distinct CDR3 sequences, roughly 32% of them appearing once. The sample was blood. These TCRs come from a woman older than 75 in good health.

As concerns this clonotype: A much larger clonotype is one base distant, so this may be a read error. V gene TRBV5-1 combines with J gene TRBJ1-5; 11 bases are shared with TRBD1. Germline CDR1 reads SGHRS; CDR2 reads YFSETQ. The CDR3 is 15 amino acids. CDR3 sequence (DNA): TGCGCCAACAGCTTGGGGGACAGGGGGTTGAGTCCCCAGCATTTT. Protein product: CANSLGDRGLSPQHF.

V usage is TRBV12-3 or TRBV12-4 and J usage is TRBJ2-5; D remains unclear. V shed 3 bases and J shed 11 bases, with 16 bases lying between them. The CDR3 sequence is 13 residues long. The CDR3 DNA reads as TGTGCCAGCAGTTTTGGTGATAGGGTGGAGCAGTACTTC. Amino acid sequence: CASSFGDRVEQYF.

The table lists this clonotype with many counts. CDR3 nucleotides: TGCAGCGCCCTCACTAGCGGGTACGAGCAGTACTTC. It codes for CSALTSGYEQYF. The chain employs TRBV29-1 and TRBJ2-7; TRBD2 matches 9 bases. CDR1 and CDR2 from the germline V gene are SQVTM and ANQGSEA. V was clipped by 7 bases and J by 4 bases; unmatched bases: 5. There are 12 residues in the CDR3.

The chain is built from TRBV7-9 and TRBJ2-1; the D is unclear. This CDR3 has 17 amino acids. CDR1 and CDR2 from the germline V gene are SEHNR and FQNEAQ (reference sequence). V shed 5 bases and J shed 0 bases, with 17 bases lying between them. CDR3 nucleotides: TGTGCCAGCAGCCCCGGTCGGTCGAGGAGCTCCTACAATGAGCAGTTCTTC. Its translation: CASSPGRSRSSYNEQFF.

This clonotype was detected many times. The chain employs TRBV4-2 and TRBJ2-5; D is perhaps TRBD1 or TRBD2 (6 bases each). Germline loops: CDR1 LGHNA, CDR2 YNFKEQ. V lost 1 base to trimming and J lost 5 bases, with 11 bases between them. The CDR3 is made up of 14 amino acids. This CDR3 reads CASSQGGAHETQYF. The CDR3 bases are TGTGCCAGCAGCCAAGGGGGGGCCCACGAGACCCAGTACTTC.

This CDR3 is CASSLSTGTAAPEAFF. The CDR3 DNA sequence: TGTGCCAGCAGCCTTTCGACAGGGACGGCCGCCCCTGAAGCTTTCTTT. The J gene is TRBJ1-1, the V gene TRBV7-2; 7 bases map to TRBD1. Germline trimming cut 5 bases from V and 6 bases from J; bases unmatched to any gene: 15. The germline V gene encodes CDR1 SGHTA and CDR2 FQGNSA. The CDR3 length is 16 residues.

This clonotype was detected many times. The rearrangement links TRBV6-5 to TRBJ2-7; maybe TRBD1 (5 bases). Trimming stripped 7 bases from V and 5 bases from J, with 12 bases between. Germline loops: CDR1 MNHEY, CDR2 SVGAGI. This CDR3 contains 12 residues. DNA of the CDR3: TGTGCCAGCACCGATAGGGGCGACGAGCAGTACTTC. Translated, it gives CASTDRGDEQYF.

This clonotype was recorded many times. V gene TRBV18 combines with J gene TRBJ1-5; D gene unclear. The CDR3 covers 14 residues. Trimming left V 2 bases short and J 4 bases short, with 9 bases between. Germline V lookup: CDR1 KGHSH, CDR2 LQKENI. Here the CDR3 DNA reads TGTGCCAGCTCACCAGGTGCGACTAATCAGCCCCAGCATTTT. Amino acid sequence: CASSPGATNQPQHF.

This clonotype was seen many times. The chain is built from TRBV5-1 and TRBJ2-1, with D maybe TRBD2 (6 bases). The CDR3 covers 14 residues. V lost 4 bases and J lost 9, with 17 bases in between. The germline CDR1 and CDR2 sequences are SGHRS and YFSETQ. The CDR3 region is CASSPGTPQVEQFF. The CDR3, as DNA: TGCGCCAGCAGCCCTGGGACTCCCCAGGTTGAGCAGTTCTTC.

This clonotype was seen more than once but under ten times. V and J are TRBV20-1 and TRBJ2-3; D is perhaps TRBD1 (6 bases). CDR1 and CDR2 (germline): DFQATT, SNEGSKA (reference sequence). V shed 3 bases and J shed 2 bases, with 12 bases lying between them. CDR3 length equals 14 residues. The CDR3 sequence: CSASLTGFTDTQYF. The CDR3 DNA follows: TGCAGTGCTAGTCTGACAGGCTTCACAGATACGCAGTATTTT.

The rearrangement links TRBV18 to TRBJ1-1; perhaps TRBD1 as D (5 bases). Germline CDR1 is KGHSH and CDR2 is LQKENI. V was clipped by 3 bases and J by 8 bases, with 22 bases between them. This CDR3 is 16 amino acids long. CDR3 coding DNA: TGTGCCAGCTCACCGTCCCCTGGGCTGGGTTCAGGGGAAGCTTTCTTT. Protein sequence: CASSPSPGLGSGEAFF.

This clonotype was found many times. This chain uses TRBV20-1 with TRBJ1-5; 9 positions match TRBD1. The CDR3 runs to 14 residues. Germline V gene sequence: CDR1 DFQATT, CDR2 SNEGSKA (reference sequence). The V gene end was trimmed by 1 base and the J gene end by 11 bases; junction bases not matched to a gene: 9. The CDR3 coding sequence is TGCAGTGCTAGAGGAGGGACAGGGACCCGGACCCAGCATTTT. Its protein product is CSARGGTGTRTQHF.

This clonotype has more than one count but fewer than ten. V and J are TRBV6-1 and TRBJ1-1; possible D gene TRBD1, 5 bases. CDR3 length: 14 amino acids. The germline V and J ends were trimmed by 2 bases and 1 base, with 8 bases remaining between them. Germline values: CDR1 MNHNS, CDR2 SASEGT. The CDR3 DNA follows: TGTGCCAGCAGTGAATTGGGACCGAACACTGAAGCTTTCTTT. This gives the protein CASSELGPNTEAFF.

This clonotype occurred many times. This chain uses TRBV5-1 with TRBJ2-7, with 9 nucleotides matching TRBD1. The germline V gene has CDR1 SGHRS and CDR2 YFSETQ. Losses at the gene ends were 4 bases for V and 2 bases for J; bases not matched to a gene: 1. CDR3 length: 13 amino acids. CDR3 sequence (DNA): TGCGCCAGCAGCGGGACAGGGACCTACGAGCAGTACTTC. Translated: CASSGTGTYEQYF.

This clonotype was seen a few times. The chain is built from TRBV7-2 and TRBJ1-4; 9 bases match TRBD1. The germline V gene encodes CDR1 SGHTA and CDR2 FQGNSA. The CDR3 consists of 14 residues. The junction had 6 bases not matched to a gene; V was cut back by 5 bases and J by 8 bases. CDR3 coding DNA: TGTGCCAGCAGCCACGACAGGGGGAGAGAAAAACTGTTTTTT. This translates into CASSHDRGREKLFF.

Concerning this clonotype itself: Being one base from a much bigger clone, this may be a read error. This sequence joins TRBV6-2 or TRBV6-3 and TRBJ2-1; D is possibly TRBD1 or TRBD2 (5 bases each). Gene TRBJ2-7 matches the end of the DNA better, so the J call may be wrong. Germline assignment: CDR1 MNHEY and CDR2 SVGEGT. This CDR3 is 14 amino acids long. Here the CDR3 DNA reads TGTGCCAGCAGAGGGACGGTTTCCTACAATGAGCAGTACTTC. Translation gives CASRGTVSYNEQYF.

The chain combines TRBV15 with TRBJ1-5; D is uncertain. CDR3 size: 15 residues. V lost 5 bases to trimming and J lost 5 bases, with 16 bases between them. The V gene's germline CDR1 is LNHNV and CDR2 YYDKDF (reference sequence). The chain's CDR3 is CATSLGRASYQPQHF. The DNA of the CDR3 is TGTGCCACCAGCCTTGGCCGGGCTTCTTATCAGCCCCAGCATTTT.

This clonotype was recorded many times. The rearrangement links TRBV24-1 to TRBJ2-3; D may be TRBD2 (6 bases). Germline CDR1 KGHDR, CDR2 SFDVKD. The CDR3 is 15 residues long. The V gene lost 3 bases and the J gene lost 6 bases, with 15 bases spanning the gap. The CDR3 nucleotides are TGTGCCACCAGTGATCGCGGGAAAATGGGGGATACGCAGTATTTT. Its translation is CATSDRGKMGDTQYF.